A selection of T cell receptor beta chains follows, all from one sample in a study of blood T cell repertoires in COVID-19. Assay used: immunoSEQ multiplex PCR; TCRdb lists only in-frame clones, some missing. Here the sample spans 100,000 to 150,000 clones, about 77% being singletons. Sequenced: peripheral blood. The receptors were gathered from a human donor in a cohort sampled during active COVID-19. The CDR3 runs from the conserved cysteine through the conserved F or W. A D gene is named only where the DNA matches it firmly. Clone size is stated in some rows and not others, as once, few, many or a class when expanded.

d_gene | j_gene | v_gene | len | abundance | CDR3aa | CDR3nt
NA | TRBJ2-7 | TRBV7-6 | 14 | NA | CASSLNPGVYEQYF | TGTGCCAGCAGCTTAAATCCCGGTGTCTACGAGCAGTACTTC
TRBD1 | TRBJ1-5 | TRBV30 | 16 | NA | CAWSRKGAGTNQPQHF | TGTGCCTGGAGTCGCAAGGGGGCCGGCACAAATCAGCCCCAGCATTTT
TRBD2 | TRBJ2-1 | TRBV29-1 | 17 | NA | CSATSGGAGSSYNEQFF | TGCAGCGCAACTAGCGGGGGGGCCGGGAGCTCCTACAATGAGCAGTTCTTC
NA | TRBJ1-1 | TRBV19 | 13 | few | CASSPPSGTEAFF | TGTGCCAGTAGTCCCCCCTCGGGCACTGAAGCTTTCTTT
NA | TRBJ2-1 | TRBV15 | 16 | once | CATSRVQGTRYNEQFF | TGTGCCACCAGCAGAGTTCAGGGTACCCGCTACAATGAGCAGTTCTTC
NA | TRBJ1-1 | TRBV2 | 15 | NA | CASRRSTGANTEAFF | TGTGCCAGCAGACGGTCCACTGGGGCGAACACTGAAGCTTTCTTT
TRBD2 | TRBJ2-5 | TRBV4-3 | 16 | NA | CASSQDTAGGIETQYF | TGCGCCAGCAGCCAAGATACAGCGGGGGGGATAGAGACCCAGTACTTC
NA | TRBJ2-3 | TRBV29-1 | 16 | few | CSVEPTVRGDTDTQYF | TGCAGCGTTGAACCCACTGTTCGGGGTGACACAGATACGCAGTATTTT
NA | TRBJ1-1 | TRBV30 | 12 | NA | CASDSANTEAFF | TGTGCCTCTGACTCCGCGAACACTGAAGCTTTCTTT
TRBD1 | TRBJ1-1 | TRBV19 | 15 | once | CASSTGDRWNTEAFF | TGTGCCAGTAGTACCGGGGACAGGTGGAACACTGAAGCTTTCTTT
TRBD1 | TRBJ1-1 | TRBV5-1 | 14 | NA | CASNPGQGNTEAFF | TGCGCCAGCAATCCGGGACAGGGGAACACTGAAGCTTTCTTT
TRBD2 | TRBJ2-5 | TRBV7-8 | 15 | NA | CASSSARLAGETQYF | TGTGCCAGCAGCTCGGCTCGCCTAGCGGGAGAGACCCAGTACTTC
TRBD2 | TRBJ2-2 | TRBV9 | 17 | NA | CASSVVTSGANTGELFF | TGTGCCAGCAGCGTAGTGACAAGCGGGGCTAACACCGGGGAGCTGTTTTTT
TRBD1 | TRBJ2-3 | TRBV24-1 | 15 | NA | CATSDQRQGTDTQYF | TGTGCCACCAGTGACCAGCGACAGGGTACGGATACGCAGTATTTT
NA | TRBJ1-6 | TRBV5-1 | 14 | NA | CASSLDGENSPLHF | TGCGCCAGCAGCTTGGATGGTGAGAATTCACCCCTCCACTTT
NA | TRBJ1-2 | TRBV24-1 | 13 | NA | CATSETQGSGYTF | TGTGCCACCAGTGAGACTCAGGGGAGCGGCTACACCTTC
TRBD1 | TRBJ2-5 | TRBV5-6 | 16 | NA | CASSLDIQGAAETQYF | TGTGCCAGCAGCTTGGATATCCAGGGGGCGGCGGAGACCCAGTACTTC
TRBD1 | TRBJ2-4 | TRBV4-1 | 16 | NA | CASSQDEGQGTNIQYF | TGCGCCAGCAGCCAAGATGAGGGACAGGGAACCAACATTCAGTACTTC
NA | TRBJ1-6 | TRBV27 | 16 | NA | CASSLSQAGANSPLHF | TGTGCCAGCAGTTTATCGCAGGCAGGGGCTAATTCACCCCTCCACTTT
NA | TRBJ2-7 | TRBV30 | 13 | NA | CAWSQTTLYEQYF | TGTGCCTGGAGCCAGACTACTCTCTACGAGCAGTACTTC
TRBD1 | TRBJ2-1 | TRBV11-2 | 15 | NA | CASSRYRGRFIEQFF | TGTGCCAGCAGCAGATACAGGGGGCGCTTTATTGAGCAGTTCTTC
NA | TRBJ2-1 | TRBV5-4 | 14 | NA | CASSFRGGGNEQFF | TGTGCCAGCAGCTTTAGGGGGGGTGGCAATGAGCAGTTCTTC
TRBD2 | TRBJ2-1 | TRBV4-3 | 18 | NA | CASSQSPAEAGGLNEQFF | TGCGCCAGCAGCCAATCCCCCGCCGAAGCGGGAGGGCTAAATGAGCAGTTCTTC
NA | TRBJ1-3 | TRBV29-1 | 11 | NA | CSAHSGNTIYF | TGCAGCGCCCACTCTGGAAACACCATATATTTT
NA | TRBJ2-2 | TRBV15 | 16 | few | CATSRGGRAGTGELFF | TGTGCCACCAGCAGAGGGGGGCGTGCGGGCACCGGGGAGCTGTTTTTT